These T cell receptor beta chains were read from a single sample in a study of blood T cell repertoires in COVID-19. Sequenced by immunoSEQ multiplex PCR; TCRdb stores in-frame clones only, minus some. Of over 250,000 clones listed, roughly 85% are singletons. Material: peripheral blood. These receptors all come from a man aged 50 or older with active or convalescent COVID-19. Each CDR3 is given with its conserved first and last residue. Each record gives: clone size, J gene, V gene, D gene, CDR3 DNA, CDR3 protein. The D gene is left open where the match is weak. The size of a clone is reported for some rows only, either as once, few or many, or as a class for expanded clones.

abundance: NA
j_gene: TRBJ2-3
v_gene: TRBV9
d_gene: NA
CDR3nt: TGTGCCAGCAGCCCGGGGGACTTTGCCCCGCAGTATTTT
CDR3aa: CASSPGDFAPQYF

abundance: NA
j_gene: TRBJ1-1
v_gene: TRBV19
d_gene: TRBD1
CDR3nt: TGTGCCAGTAGTGTGCCCGGGACAGGGAAGAGCACTGAAGCTTTCTTT
CDR3aa: CASSVPGTGKSTEAFF

abundance: few
j_gene: TRBJ2-7
v_gene: TRBV6-9
d_gene: TRBD2
CDR3nt: TGTGCCAGCAGTTATTATAGCGGGGTTCCGGGCGAGCAGTACTTC
CDR3aa: CASSYYSGVPGEQYF

abundance: NA
j_gene: TRBJ1-1
v_gene: TRBV15
d_gene: NA
CDR3nt: TGTGCCACCAGCAGAGATGGGGGCAGGAGGAACACTGAAGCTTTCTTT
CDR3aa: CATSRDGGRRNTEAFF

abundance: NA
j_gene: TRBJ2-2
v_gene: TRBV19
d_gene: TRBD2
CDR3nt: TGTGCCAGTAGTATGGCTAGCGGGAGTTCCGGGGAGCTGTTTTTT
CDR3aa: CASSMASGSSGELFF

abundance: NA
j_gene: TRBJ1-1
v_gene: TRBV7-2
d_gene: NA
CDR3nt: TGTGCCAGCAGCTTACTCCTCTCCACTGAAGCTTTCTTT
CDR3aa: CASSLLLSTEAFF

abundance: NA
j_gene: TRBJ1-4
v_gene: TRBV28
d_gene: NA
CDR3nt: TGTGCCAGCAGACCAGGAGGTACAGTAGGGAATGAAAAACTGTTTTTT
CDR3aa: CASRPGGTVGNEKLFF

abundance: NA
j_gene: TRBJ1-2
v_gene: TRBV27
d_gene: TRBD1
CDR3nt: TGTGCCAGCAGTTTATCTCCCGGGACAGTTAACTATGGCTACACCTTC
CDR3aa: CASSLSPGTVNYGYTF

abundance: NA
j_gene: TRBJ2-3
v_gene: TRBV6-5
d_gene: NA
CDR3nt: TGTGCCAGCAGTTACGGCCGGGCAGATACGCAGTATTTT
CDR3aa: CASSYGRADTQYF

abundance: NA
j_gene: TRBJ2-1
v_gene: TRBV19
d_gene: NA
CDR3nt: TGTGCCAGTAGATTGGGGGCCGAATCCTACAATGAGCAGTTCTTC
CDR3aa: CASRLGAESYNEQFF

abundance: NA
j_gene: TRBJ1-3
v_gene: TRBV6-1
d_gene: NA
CDR3nt: TGTGCCAGCAGTGAGCGGCGAGGTGGAAACACCATATATTTT
CDR3aa: CASSERRGGNTIYF

abundance: NA
j_gene: TRBJ1-4
v_gene: TRBV5-1
d_gene: TRBD1
CDR3nt: TGCGCCAGCAGCTTAGACAGGGGTGGTGAAAAACTGTTTTTT
CDR3aa: CASSLDRGGEKLFF